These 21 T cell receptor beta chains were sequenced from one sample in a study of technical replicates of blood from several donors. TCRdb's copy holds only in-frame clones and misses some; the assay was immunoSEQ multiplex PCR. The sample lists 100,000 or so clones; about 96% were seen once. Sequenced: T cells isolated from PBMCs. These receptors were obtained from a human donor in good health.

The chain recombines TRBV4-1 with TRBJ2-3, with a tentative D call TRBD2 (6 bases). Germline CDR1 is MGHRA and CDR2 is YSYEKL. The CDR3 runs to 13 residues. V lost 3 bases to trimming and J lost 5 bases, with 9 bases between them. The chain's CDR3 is CASSQWRGDTQYF. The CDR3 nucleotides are TGCGCCAGCAGCCAGTGGAGGGGAGATACGCAGTATTTT.

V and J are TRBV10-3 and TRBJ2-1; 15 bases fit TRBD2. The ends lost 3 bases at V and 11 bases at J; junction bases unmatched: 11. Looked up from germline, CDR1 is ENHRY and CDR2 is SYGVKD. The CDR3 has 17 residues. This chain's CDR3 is CAISDPGLAGGQGQQFF. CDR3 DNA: TGTGCCATCAGTGATCCGGGACTAGCGGGAGGACAAGGTCAGCAGTTCTTC.

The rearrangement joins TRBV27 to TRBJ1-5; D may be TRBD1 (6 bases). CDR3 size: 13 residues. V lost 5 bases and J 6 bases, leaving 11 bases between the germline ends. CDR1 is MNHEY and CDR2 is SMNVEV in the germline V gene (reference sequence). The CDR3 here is CASSLGASQPQHF. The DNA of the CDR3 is TGTGCCAGCAGTCTGGGGGCTAGTCAGCCCCAGCATTTT.

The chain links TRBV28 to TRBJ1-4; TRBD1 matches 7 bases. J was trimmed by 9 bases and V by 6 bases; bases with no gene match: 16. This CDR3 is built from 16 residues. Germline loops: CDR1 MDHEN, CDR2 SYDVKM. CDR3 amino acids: CASSFNRGPSLKKLFF. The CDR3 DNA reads TGTGCCAGCAGCTTCAATAGGGGGCCGTCCCTCAAAAAACTGTTTTTT.

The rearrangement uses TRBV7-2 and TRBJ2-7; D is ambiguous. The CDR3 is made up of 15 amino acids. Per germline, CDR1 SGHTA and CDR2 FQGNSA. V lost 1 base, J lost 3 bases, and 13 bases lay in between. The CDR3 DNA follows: TGTGCCAGCAGCTTAGACGGGTACTCCTTCTACGAGCAGTACTTC. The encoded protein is CASSLDGYSFYEQYF.

CDR3 region: CASSPRDFYNEQFF. The CDR3 DNA follows: TGCGCCAGCAGCCCCAGGGACTTCTACAATGAGCAGTTCTTC. This rearrangement joins TRBV4-3 to TRBJ2-1; D is possibly TRBD2 (6 bases). The CDR3 sequence is 14 residues long. The V gene lost 4 bases and the J gene lost 3 bases, with 10 bases spanning the gap. Per germline, CDR1 LGHNA and CDR2 YSLEER.

The CDR3 nucleotides read TGCGCCAGCAGCTTGGAAGATAGGCGGGAGTACGAGCAGTACTTC. Protein sequence: CASSLEDRREYEQYF. The rearrangement joins TRBV5-1 to TRBJ2-7, with 7 positions matching TRBD2. V lost 0 bases to trimming and J lost 4 bases; unmatched junction nucleotides: 7. CDR1 is SGHRS, CDR2 YFSETQ, per germline. The CDR3 runs to 15 residues.

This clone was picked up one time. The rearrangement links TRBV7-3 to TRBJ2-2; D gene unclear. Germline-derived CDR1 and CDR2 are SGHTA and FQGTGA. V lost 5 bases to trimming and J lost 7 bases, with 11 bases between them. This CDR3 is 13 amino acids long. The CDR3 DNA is TGTGCCAGCAGCCCAGACTTGGGCGGGGAGCTGTTTTTT. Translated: CASSPDLGGELFF.

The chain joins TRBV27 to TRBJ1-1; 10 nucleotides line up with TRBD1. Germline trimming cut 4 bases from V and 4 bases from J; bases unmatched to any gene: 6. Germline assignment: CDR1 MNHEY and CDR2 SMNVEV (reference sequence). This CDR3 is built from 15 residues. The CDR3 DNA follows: TGTGCCAGCAGTTACTCCGGGACAGGGGTCACTGAAGCTTTCTTT. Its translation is CASSYSGTGVTEAFF.

This chain's CDR3 is CASSRDISYEPQHF. CDR3 nucleotides: TGTGCCAGTAGTCGGGACATCTCTTATGAGCCCCAGCATTTT. The V and J genes are TRBV19 and TRBJ1-5; D is possibly TRBD1 (6 bases). The germline CDR1 and CDR2 sequences are LNHDA and SQIVND (reference sequence). The ends were cut back, 5 bases at V and 8 bases at J, with 16 bases in the middle. CDR3 length equals 14 residues.

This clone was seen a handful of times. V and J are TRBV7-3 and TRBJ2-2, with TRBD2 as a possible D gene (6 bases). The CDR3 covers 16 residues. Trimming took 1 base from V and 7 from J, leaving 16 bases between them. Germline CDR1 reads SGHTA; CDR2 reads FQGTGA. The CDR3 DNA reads TGTGCCAGCAGCTTAATGAGGAGGGTTTGGAACGGGGAGCTGTTTTTT. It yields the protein CASSLMRRVWNGELFF.

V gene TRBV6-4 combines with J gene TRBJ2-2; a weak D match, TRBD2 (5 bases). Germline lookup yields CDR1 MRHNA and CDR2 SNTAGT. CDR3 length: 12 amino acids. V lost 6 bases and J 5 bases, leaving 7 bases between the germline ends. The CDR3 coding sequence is TGTGCCAGCAGAACTAGGACCGGGGAGCTGTTTTTT. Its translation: CASRTRTGELFF.

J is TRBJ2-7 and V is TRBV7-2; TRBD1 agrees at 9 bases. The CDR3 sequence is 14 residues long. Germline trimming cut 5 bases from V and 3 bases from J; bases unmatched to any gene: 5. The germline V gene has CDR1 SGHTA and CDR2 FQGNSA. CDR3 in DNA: TGTGCCAGCAGCCCCGGGACAGGGCACTACGAGCAGTACTTC. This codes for CASSPGTGHYEQYF.

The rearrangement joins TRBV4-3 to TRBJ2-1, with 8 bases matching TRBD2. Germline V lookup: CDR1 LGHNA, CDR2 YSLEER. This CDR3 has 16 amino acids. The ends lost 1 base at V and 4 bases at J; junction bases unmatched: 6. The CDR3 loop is CASSQVRTSGYNEQFF. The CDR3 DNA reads TGCGCCAGCAGCCAAGTTAGAACTAGCGGATACAATGAGCAGTTCTTC.

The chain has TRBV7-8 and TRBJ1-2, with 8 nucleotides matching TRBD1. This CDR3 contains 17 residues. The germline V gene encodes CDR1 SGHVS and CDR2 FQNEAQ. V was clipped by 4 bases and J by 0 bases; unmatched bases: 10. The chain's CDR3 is CASSSTGGSLSNYGYTF. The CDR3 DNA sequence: TGTGCCAGCAGCTCTACAGGGGGTTCCCTCTCTAACTATGGCTACACCTTC.

The CDR3 sequence: CASTRSPRDSSSYEQYF. CDR3 bases: TGTGCCAGCACCAGATCTCCCCGGGACAGCTCATCTTACGAGCAGTACTTC. This chain connects TRBV5-5 to TRBJ2-7, with 7 bases matching TRBD1. Germline assignment: CDR1 SGHKS and CDR2 YYEKEE (reference sequence). This CDR3 contains 17 residues. V trimming: 6 bases; J trimming: 4 bases; junction bases outside the gene matches: 19.

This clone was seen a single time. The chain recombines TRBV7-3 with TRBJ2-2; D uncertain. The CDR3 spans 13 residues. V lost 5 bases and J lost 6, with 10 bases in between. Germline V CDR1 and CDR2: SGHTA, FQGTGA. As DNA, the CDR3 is TGTGCCAGCAGCCCAAAATCGGCCGGGGAGCTGTTTTTT. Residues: CASSPKSAGELFF.

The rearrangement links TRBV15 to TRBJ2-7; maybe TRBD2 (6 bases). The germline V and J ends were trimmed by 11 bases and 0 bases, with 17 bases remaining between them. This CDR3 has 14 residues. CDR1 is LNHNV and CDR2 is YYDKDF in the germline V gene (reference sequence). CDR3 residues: CASSAGTPSYEQYF. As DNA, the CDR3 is TGTGCCTCCTCAGCCGGGACTCCCTCCTACGAGCAGTACTTC.

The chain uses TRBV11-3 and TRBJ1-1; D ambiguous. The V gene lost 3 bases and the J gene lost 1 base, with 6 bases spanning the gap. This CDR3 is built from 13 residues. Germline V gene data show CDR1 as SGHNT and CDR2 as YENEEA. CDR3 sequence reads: CASSFRWNTEAFF. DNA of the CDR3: TGTGCCAGCAGCTTCCGGTGGAACACTGAAGCTTTCTTT.

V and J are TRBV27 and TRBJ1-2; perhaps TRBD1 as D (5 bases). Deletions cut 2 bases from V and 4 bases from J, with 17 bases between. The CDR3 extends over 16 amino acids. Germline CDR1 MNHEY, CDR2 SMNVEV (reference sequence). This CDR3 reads CASSLDSNSRGYGYTF. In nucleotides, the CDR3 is TGTGCCAGCAGTTTAGACAGCAACTCAAGGGGCTATGGCTACACCTTC.

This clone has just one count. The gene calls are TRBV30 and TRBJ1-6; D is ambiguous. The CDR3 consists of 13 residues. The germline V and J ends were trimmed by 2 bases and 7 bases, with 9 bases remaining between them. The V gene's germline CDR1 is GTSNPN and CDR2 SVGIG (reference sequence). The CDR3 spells CAWSRGENSPLHF. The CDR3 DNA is TGTGCCTGGAGTAGAGGTGAAAATTCACCCCTCCACTTT.